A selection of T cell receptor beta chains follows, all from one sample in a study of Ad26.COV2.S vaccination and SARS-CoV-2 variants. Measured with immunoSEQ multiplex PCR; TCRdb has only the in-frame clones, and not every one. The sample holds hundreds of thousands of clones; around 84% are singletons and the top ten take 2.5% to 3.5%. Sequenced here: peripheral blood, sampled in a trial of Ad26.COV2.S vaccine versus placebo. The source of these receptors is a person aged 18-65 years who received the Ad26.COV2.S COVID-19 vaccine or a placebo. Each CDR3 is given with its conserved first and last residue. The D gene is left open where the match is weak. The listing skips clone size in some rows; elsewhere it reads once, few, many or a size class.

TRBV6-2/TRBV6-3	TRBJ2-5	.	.	TGTGCCAGCAGTTATTTCAGGACAATGACACAAGAGACCCAGTACTTC	CASSYFRTMTQETQYF
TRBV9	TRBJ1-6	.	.	TGTGCCAGCAGCACTCTCCGGGACTATAATTCACCCCTCCACTTT	CASSTLRDYNSPLHF
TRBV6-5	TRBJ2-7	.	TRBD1	TGTGCCAGCAAGACCGGGACAGGGGTTTCTTACGAGCAGTACTTC	CASKTGTGVSYEQYF
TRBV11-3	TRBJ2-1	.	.	TGTGCCAGCAGCTTACGGGGCACATCCTACAATGAGCAGTTCTTC	CASSLRGTSYNEQFF
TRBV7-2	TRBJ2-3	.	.	TGTGCCAGCAGCTTATTACTAGCCGGCACAGATACGCAGTATTTT	CASSLLLAGTDTQYF
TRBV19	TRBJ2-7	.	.	TGTGCCACTTCTTACCGGGACAAAGTCTCCTACGAGCAGTACTTC	CATSYRDKVSYEQYF
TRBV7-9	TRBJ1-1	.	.	TGTGCCAGCAGCACCAGTCCGAACACTGAAGCTTTCTTT	CASSTSPNTEAFF
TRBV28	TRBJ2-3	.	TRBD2	TGTGCCAGCAGTTTAATGCGGGCTAGCGGGGGTACAGATACGCAGTATTTT	CASSLMRASGGTDTQYF
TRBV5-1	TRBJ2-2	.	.	TGCGCCAGCAGCTTAGGGGTCGCCTCCCTGGTAGCCGGGGAGCTGTTTTTT	CASSLGVASLVAGELFF
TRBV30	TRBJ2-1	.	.	TGTGCCTGGAGTGTAGAAGGGCGGGCGTACAATGAGCAGTTCTTC	CAWSVEGRAYNEQFF
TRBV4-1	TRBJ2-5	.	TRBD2	TGCGCCAGCAGCCAACGAGCGGGGGAAGAGACCCAGTACTTC	CASSQRAGEETQYF
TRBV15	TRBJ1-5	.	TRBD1	TGTGCCACCAGCTCCCGGACAGGGAGCGTCGGTCAGCCCCAGCATTTT	CATSSRTGSVGQPQHF
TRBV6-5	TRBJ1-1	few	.	TGTGCCAGCAGTCCCAGTGGGGGGACTGAAGCTTTCTTT	CASSPSGGTEAFF
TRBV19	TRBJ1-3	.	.	TGTGCCAGTGGGGCCGGAAACTCTGGAAACACCATATATTTT	CASGAGNSGNTIYF
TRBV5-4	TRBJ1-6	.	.	TGTGCCAGCAGCTTGGAGGGGTGGTCACCCCTCCACTTT	CASSLEGWSPLHF
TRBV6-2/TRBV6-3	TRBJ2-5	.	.	TGTGCCAGCAGTTACAAAGCCGGAGTGGGAGAGACCCAGTACTTC	CASSYKAGVGETQYF
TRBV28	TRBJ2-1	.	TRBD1	TGTGCCAGCAGCCAGAACATGGACAGGCCCCACAATGAGCAGTTCTTC	CASSQNMDRPHNEQFF
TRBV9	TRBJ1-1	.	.	TGTGCCAGCAGCGTAGTTTCGGATAGGGCTGAAGCTTTCTTT	CASSVVSDRAEAFF
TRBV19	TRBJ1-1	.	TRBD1	TGTGCCAGTAGTCCAGACAGGGGGCGGCCTAAACCGGACATGAACACTGAAGCTTTCTTT	CASSPDRGRPKPDMNTEAFF
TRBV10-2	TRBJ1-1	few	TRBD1	TGCGCCAGCAGCAACGACAGGGGCCGGGCTTTCTTT	CASSNDRGRAFF
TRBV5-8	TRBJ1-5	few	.	TGTGCCAGCAGCCGACGGGAGGGCGAGGGCAATCAGCCCCAGCATTTT	CASSRREGEGNQPQHF
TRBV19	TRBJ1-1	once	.	TGTGCCAGCGACCGGGACACCCTAGGGACTGAAGCTTTCTTT	CASDRDTLGTEAFF
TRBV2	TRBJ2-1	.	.	TGTGCCAGCAGTTTTCAGAGCTACAATGAGCAGTTCTTC	CASSFQSYNEQFF
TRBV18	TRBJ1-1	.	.	TGTGCCAGCTCACCACCCGTGGGCAGGGTGTCGGTTGAAGCTTTCTTT	CASSPPVGRVSVEAFF
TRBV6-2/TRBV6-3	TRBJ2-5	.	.	TGTGCCAGCAGTCGGGAGGGGGCGCAGACCCAGTACTTC	CASSREGAQTQYF
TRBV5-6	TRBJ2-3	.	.	TGTGCCAGCAGCCCCATCTGGGAGTCGTCAGATACGCAGTATTTT	CASSPIWESSDTQYF
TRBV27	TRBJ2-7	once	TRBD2	TGTGCCAGCAGTCAACCCCGGGGGGTCGGCTACGAGCAGTACTTC	CASSQPRGVGYEQYF
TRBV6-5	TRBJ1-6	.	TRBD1	TGTGCCAGCAGTTTCCGGACAGGACCTTCGCCCCTCCACTTT	CASSFRTGPSPLHF
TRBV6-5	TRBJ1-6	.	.	TGTGCCAGCAGTTTTGCGGTGGAGGCACCCCTCCACTTT	CASSFAVEAPLHF
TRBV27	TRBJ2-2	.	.	TGTGCCAGCGGAGTTACCCAAGACCAATCCGGGGAGCTGTTTTTT	CASGVTQDQSGELFF
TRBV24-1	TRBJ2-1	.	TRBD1	TGTGCCACCAGTGATGCCACGGGACAGAGCTCCTACAATGAGCAGTTCTTC	CATSDATGQSSYNEQFF
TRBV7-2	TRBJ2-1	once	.	TGTGCCAGCAGCTTAGACGGACCCTGGACGGAGCAGTTCTTC	CASSLDGPWTEQFF
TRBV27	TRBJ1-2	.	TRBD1	TGTGCCAGCAGTATGGGGACAGGGCTCTATGGCTACACCTTC	CASSMGTGLYGYTF
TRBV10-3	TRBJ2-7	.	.	TGTGCCATCAGGGCTCCGCAAGGTTACGAGCAGTACTTC	CAIRAPQGYEQYF
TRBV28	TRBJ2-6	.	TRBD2	TGTGCCAGCCGCAGTTCGGGAGCGGGAAAGGCTGGGGCCAACGTCCTGACTTTC	CASRSSGAGKAGANVLTF
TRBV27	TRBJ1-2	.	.	TGTGCCAGCAGCTACCTCCAGGGTCCTGGGGGCTACACCTTC	CASSYLQGPGGYTF
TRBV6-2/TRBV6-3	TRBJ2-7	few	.	TGTGCCAGCAGTCCAGGCCACGAGCAGTACTTC	CASSPGHEQYF
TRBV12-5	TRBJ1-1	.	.	TGTGCTAGTGGTTTGCCTGGGACTGAAGCTTTCTTT	CASGLPGTEAFF
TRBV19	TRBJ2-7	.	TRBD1	TGTGCCAGTAGGAAACAGGGGGCCGAGGAGCAGTACTTC	CASRKQGAEEQYF
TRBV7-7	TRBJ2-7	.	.	TGTGCTAGCAGCTTAAGCAGAATGGGCGAGCAGTACTTC	CASSLSRMGEQYF
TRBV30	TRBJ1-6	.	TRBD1	TGTGCCTGGAAAGACAGGGACCTCTATAATTCACCCCTCCACTTT	CAWKDRDLYNSPLHF
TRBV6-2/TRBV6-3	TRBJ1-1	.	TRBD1	TGTGCCAGCAGCCAACTTGTTGACAGGGCGAACACTGAAGCTTTCTTT	CASSQLVDRANTEAFF
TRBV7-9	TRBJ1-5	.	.	TGTGCCAGCAGCTCGAGCAAGGGCAATCAGCCCCAGCATTTT	CASSSSKGNQPQHF
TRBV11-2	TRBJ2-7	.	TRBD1	TGTGCCAGCAGCATCCACAGGGGGCCTTACGAGCAGTACTTC	CASSIHRGPYEQYF
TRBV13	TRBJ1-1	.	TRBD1	TGTGCCAGCAGCCCAAACCGGGGACAGGGGATGTGGACTGAAGCTTTCTTT	CASSPNRGQGMWTEAFF
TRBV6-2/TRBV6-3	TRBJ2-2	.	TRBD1	TGTGCCAGCAGCCCTGACAGGGTGAACACCGGGGAGCTGTTTTTT	CASSPDRVNTGELFF
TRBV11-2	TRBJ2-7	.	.	TGTGCCAGCAGCTTATTAGGGGATAGCTCCTACGAGCAGTACTTC	CASSLLGDSSYEQYF
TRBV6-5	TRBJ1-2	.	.	TGTGCCAGCAGTTACGGCTATAACTATGGCTACACCTTC	CASSYGYNYGYTF
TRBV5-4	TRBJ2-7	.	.	TGTGCCAGCAGCCCCAGGGTAGCGTCATCCTACGAGCAGTACTTC	CASSPRVASSYEQYF
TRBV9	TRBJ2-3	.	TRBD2	TGTGCCAGCAGCGTCGGGACTAGATCGGATACGCAGTATTTT	CASSVGTRSDTQYF
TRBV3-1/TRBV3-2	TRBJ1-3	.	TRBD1	TGTGCCAGCAGCGGCCCACAGGGGACTGGAAACACCATATATTTT	CASSGPQGTGNTIYF
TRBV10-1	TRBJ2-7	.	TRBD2	TGCGCCAGCAGCCCCGGACTAGCCTACGAGCAGTACTTC	CASSPGLAYEQYF
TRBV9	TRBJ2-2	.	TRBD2	TGTGCCAGCAGGCCAGGACTAGTGGACGGGGAGCTGTTTTTT	CASRPGLVDGELFF
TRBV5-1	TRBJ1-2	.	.	TGCGCCAGCAGCTTGGATCTGGTTGCGGGCTACACCTTC	CASSLDLVAGYTF
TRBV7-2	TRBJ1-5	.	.	TGTGCCAGCAGCTTAGGCAGGGGAAATCAGCCCCAGCATTTT	CASSLGRGNQPQHF
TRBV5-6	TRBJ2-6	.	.	TGTGCCAGCAGCTTGTTTGAGGGTGAATCTGGGGCCAACGTCCTGACTTTC	CASSLFEGESGANVLTF
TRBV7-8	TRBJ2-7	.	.	TGTGCCAGCAGCTTAGGTCTGGCCAGGCAACCCTACGAGCAGTACTTC	CASSLGLARQPYEQYF
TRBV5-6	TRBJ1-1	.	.	TGTGCCAGCAGCTTGGGGGGTTTCGGGGCTTTCTTT	CASSLGGFGAFF
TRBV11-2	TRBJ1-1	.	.	TGTGCCAGCAGCTTACTAGGGTCCCATGGGACTGAAGCTTTCTTT	CASSLLGSHGTEAFF
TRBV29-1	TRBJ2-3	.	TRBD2	TGCAGCGTTATCGGGAGGATGTCAGATACGCAGTATTTT	CSVIGRMSDTQYF